The clone carrying this TCR beta chain was counted between two and nine times. The authors' processing: The authors estimated nucleated cell counts from reference gene primer amplification. Sequencing used immunoSEQ multiplex PCR; TCRdb keeps in-frame clones, though not all of them. V, J and clone size were drawn from that table, and D and trimming were deduced from the DNA. The sample includes some 300,000 clones, approximately 89% seen only once; the top ten take approximately 7.2%. CDR1 is LNHNV, CDR2 YYDKDF, per germline (reference sequence). Trimming removed 5 bases from V and 4 bases from J; junction bases left unmatched: 12. This CDR3 is built from 16 residues. These data come from a study of blood T cell repertoires in COVID-19. Study details: Specimens from acute and convalescent COVID-19 originated in the United States, Italy and Spain. T cells, B-cell-depleted T cells, or PBMCs supplied cDNA or gDNA.

This clonotype was sampled from a woman in her twenties or thirties who had recovered from COVID-19. This sequence joins TRBV15 and TRBJ1-2, with 8 bases identical to TRBD1. The sample taken for sequencing was peripheral blood. CDR3 sequence reads: CATSRPTGTGPYGYTF. Here the CDR3 DNA reads TGTGCCACCAGCCGACCGACCGGGACAGGTCCCTATGGCTACACCTTC.